This is a list of T cell receptor beta chains from one sample in a study of vaccination effects on CD4 cells after COVID-19. The antigens for these receptors are not known. Clones were read by immunoSEQ multiplex PCR, and TCRdb kept only the in-frame ones, dropping some. Of approximately 14,000 clones in the sample, about 70% were seen once. This specimen was CD4+ T cells from PBMCs cultured with HCoV-NL63 spike peptides, taken after COVID-19 vaccination. The receptor source for this set is a human donor who received a COVID-19 vaccine. CDR3s include the opening cysteine and the closing phenylalanine or tryptophan. A D gene is named only where the DNA matches it firmly. For some rows the clone size is stated as once, few or many, or as a class when expanded; others skip it.

j_gene: TRBJ2-3
d_gene: TRBD2
v_gene: TRBV5-4
abundance: NA
CDR3aa: CASSSGTSSSTDTQYF
CDR3nt: TGTGCCAGCAGCTCCGGGACTAGTTCTAGCACAGATACGCAGTATTTT

j_gene: TRBJ1-4
d_gene: NA
v_gene: TRBV6-2/TRBV6-3
abundance: few
CDR3aa: CASSPVDEKLFF
CDR3nt: TGTGCCAGCAGTCCCGTCGATGAAAAACTGTTTTTT

j_gene: TRBJ1-1
d_gene: NA
v_gene: TRBV6-1
abundance: NA
CDR3aa: CASSEPGTKDTEAFF
CDR3nt: TGTGCCAGCAGTGAGCCGGGCACGAAGGACACTGAAGCTTTCTTT

j_gene: TRBJ2-5
d_gene: NA
v_gene: TRBV23-1
abundance: NA
CDR3aa: CASSITGSSATQETQYF
CDR3nt: TGCGCCAGCAGTATCACAGGGAGTAGCGCGACCCAAGAGACCCAGTACTTC

j_gene: TRBJ2-6
d_gene: NA
v_gene: TRBV3-1/TRBV3-2
abundance: few
CDR3aa: CASSRATDASGANVLTF
CDR3nt: TGTGCCAGCAGCCGGGCCACAGACGCCTCTGGGGCCAACGTCCTGACTTTC

j_gene: TRBJ2-1
d_gene: NA
v_gene: TRBV5-1
abundance: NA
CDR3aa: CASSLTTYNEQFF
CDR3nt: TGCGCCAGCAGCTTGACAACCTACAATGAGCAGTTCTTC

j_gene: TRBJ1-1
d_gene: NA
v_gene: TRBV12-3/TRBV12-4
abundance: NA
CDR3aa: CASRLRETTEAFF
CDR3nt: TGTGCCAGCAGACTCCGGGAGACCACTGAAGCTTTCTTT

j_gene: TRBJ2-1
d_gene: NA
v_gene: TRBV3-1/TRBV3-2
abundance: NA
CDR3aa: CASSQELLYASNEQFF
CDR3nt: TGTGCCAGCAGCCAAGAACTACTTTACGCCAGCAATGAGCAGTTCTTC

j_gene: TRBJ2-2
d_gene: TRBD2
v_gene: TRBV27
abundance: NA
CDR3aa: CASSPSGLAGGLTGELFF
CDR3nt: TGTGCCAGCAGTCCCTCGGGACTAGCGGGAGGCCTCACCGGGGAGCTGTTTTTT

j_gene: TRBJ2-1
d_gene: TRBD2
v_gene: TRBV7-2
abundance: NA
CDR3aa: CASSLASGLASSGEQFF
CDR3nt: TGTGCCAGCAGCTTAGCGTCCGGACTAGCCTCTTCCGGTGAGCAGTTCTTC

j_gene: TRBJ2-2
d_gene: NA
v_gene: TRBV4-1
abundance: NA
CDR3aa: CASSQANLINTGELFF
CDR3nt: TGCGCCAGCAGCCAAGCGAATCTTATAAACACCGGGGAGCTGTTTTTT

j_gene: TRBJ1-4
d_gene: NA
v_gene: TRBV4-3
abundance: NA
CDR3aa: CASSHGDRPFTEKLFF
CDR3nt: TGCGCCAGCAGCCACGGCGACAGGCCATTTACTGAAAAACTGTTTTTT

j_gene: TRBJ2-1
d_gene: NA
v_gene: TRBV3-1/TRBV3-2
abundance: few
CDR3aa: CASSQGTGTSYNEQFF
CDR3nt: TGTGCCAGCAGCCAAGGGACCGGGACTTCGTACAATGAGCAGTTCTTC

j_gene: TRBJ2-3
d_gene: TRBD2
v_gene: TRBV11-2
abundance: NA
CDR3aa: CASSSLILFSGRARDTQYF
CDR3nt: TGTGCCAGCAGCTCATTAATTCTTTTTAGCGGGAGGGCAAGAGATACGCAGTATTTT

j_gene: TRBJ2-1
d_gene: TRBD2
v_gene: TRBV2
abundance: NA
CDR3aa: CASKERGGYEQFF
CDR3nt: TGTGCCAGCAAAGAGCGGGGGGGCTATGAGCAGTTCTTC

j_gene: TRBJ2-3
d_gene: NA
v_gene: TRBV9
abundance: once
CDR3aa: CASSVRDYTDTQYF
CDR3nt: TGTGCCAGCAGCGTACGTGACTACACAGATACGCAGTATTTT

j_gene: TRBJ1-2
d_gene: NA
v_gene: TRBV5-1
abundance: NA
CDR3aa: CASSWFQGGRDYGYTF
CDR3nt: TGCGCCAGCAGCTGGTTTCAGGGAGGCCGCGACTATGGCTACACCTTC